This T cell receptor (beta chain) was documented in a study of cytomegalovirus exposure and HLA in healthy donors. About this clone itself: Its antigen is unknown.

Findings of the study overall: Analyses of presence and absence presupposed an approximately uniform sequencing depth across donors.

CDR3 length: 14 residues. The V gene end was trimmed by 9 bases and the J gene end by 0 bases; junction bases not matched to a gene: 4. Per the germline V gene, CDR1 is LNHDA and CDR2 is SQIVND (reference sequence). A multiplex PCR was run with 60 Vbeta primers and 13 Jbeta primers. Measured with immunoSEQ multiplex PCR; TCRdb has only the in-frame clones, and not every one. The table lists 55,000 to 65,000 clones, about 69% of them singletons. This TCR came from a man aged 25 to 40 in good health and CMV-seropositive. Material: PBMCs. V and J are TRBV19 and TRBJ2-1; 8 nucleotides match TRBD1. The CDR3 DNA sequence: TGTGCCAGCGGACAGGGTCTCTCCTACAATGAGCAGTTCTTC. It encodes CASGQGLSYNEQFF.